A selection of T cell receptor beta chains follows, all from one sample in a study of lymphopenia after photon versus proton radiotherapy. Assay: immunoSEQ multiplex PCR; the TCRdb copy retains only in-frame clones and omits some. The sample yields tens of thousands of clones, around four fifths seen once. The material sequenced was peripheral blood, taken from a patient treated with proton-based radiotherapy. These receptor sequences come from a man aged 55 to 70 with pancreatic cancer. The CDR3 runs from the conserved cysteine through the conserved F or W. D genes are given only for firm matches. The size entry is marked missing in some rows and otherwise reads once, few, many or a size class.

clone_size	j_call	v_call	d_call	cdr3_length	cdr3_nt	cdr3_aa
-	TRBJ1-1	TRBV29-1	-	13	TGCAGCGTTGATGGGGGACTGAACACTGAGGCTTTCTTT	CSVDGGLNTEAFF
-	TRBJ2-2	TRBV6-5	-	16	TGTGCCAGCAGTTACGAGGGAGACGCGAACACCGGGGAGCTGTTTTTT	CASSYEGDANTGELFF
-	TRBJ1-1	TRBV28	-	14	TGTGCCAGCAGTTTGATACGGGGGAACACTGAAGCTTTCTTT	CASSLIRGNTEAFF
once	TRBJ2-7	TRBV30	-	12	TGTGCCTGGAGTTTTCGACTATACGAGCAGTACTTC	CAWSFRLYEQYF
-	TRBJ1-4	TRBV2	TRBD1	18	TGTGCCAGCAGCTACGGACAGGGGGCTTCCAACTGGGATGAAAAACTGTTTTTT	CASSYGQGASNWDEKLFF
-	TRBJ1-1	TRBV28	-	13	TGTGCCAGCAGTTTAGGGGGTCACACTGAAGCTTTCTTT	CASSLGGHTEAFF
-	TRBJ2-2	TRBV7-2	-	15	TGTGCCAGCAGCTTAGCTAGCGGGAACACCGGGGAGCTGTTTTTT	CASSLASGNTGELFF
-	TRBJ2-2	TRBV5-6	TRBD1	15	TGTGCCAGCAGCCACGGGACAGGGAGCACCGGGGAGCTGTTTTTT	CASSHGTGSTGELFF
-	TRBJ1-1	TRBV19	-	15	TGTGCCAGTAGCTCCTTGGGAGACGTGAACACTGAAGCTTTCTTT	CASSSLGDVNTEAFF
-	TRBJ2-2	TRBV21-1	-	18	TGTGCCAGCAGCAAACTACTAGCGGGAGGGGCGAACACCGGGGAGCTGTTTTTT	CASSKLLAGGANTGELFF
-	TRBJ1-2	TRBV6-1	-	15	TGTGCCAGCAGTGTCCGGGACACAGGTTACTATGGCTACACCTTC	CASSVRDTGYYGYTF
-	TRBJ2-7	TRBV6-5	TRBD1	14	TGTGCCAGCAGTAGGGACAGGGAGGCTAGAGAGCAGTACTTC	CASSRDREAREQYF
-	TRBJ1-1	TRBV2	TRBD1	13	TGTGCCAGCAGTAGGGACAGGGCCACTGAAGCTTTCTTT	CASSRDRATEAFF
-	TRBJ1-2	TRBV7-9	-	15	TGTGCCAGCAGCTTCGGTGATGGGCTTGGCTATGGCTACACCTTC	CASSFGDGLGYGYTF
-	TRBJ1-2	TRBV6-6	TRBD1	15	TGTGCCATGATCACTAACAGGGGCCTCGAATATGGCTACACCTTC	CAMITNRGLEYGYTF
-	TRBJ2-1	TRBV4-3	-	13	TGCGCCAGCAGCCGCGACCACTACAATGAGCAGTTCTTC	CASSRDHYNEQFF
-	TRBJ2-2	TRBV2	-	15	TGTGCCAGCCGGGGGGACAGGATGAACACCGGGGAGCTGTTTTTT	CASRGDRMNTGELFF
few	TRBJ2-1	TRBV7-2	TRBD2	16	TGTGCCAGCAGCCCCTCAGCGGGAAAAAAGGTGAATGAGCAGTTCTTC	CASSPSAGKKVNEQFF
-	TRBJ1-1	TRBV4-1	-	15	TGCGCCAGCAGCCTCGGGGGCCTCATGAACACTGAAGCTTTCTTT	CASSLGGLMNTEAFF
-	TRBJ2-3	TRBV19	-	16	TGTGCCAGTAGTATAGACCGGTTAAGCGCCGGAGATACGCAGTATTTT	CASSIDRLSAGDTQYF
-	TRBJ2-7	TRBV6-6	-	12	TGTGCCAGCGGGGTAAGCTCCTACGAGCAGTACTTC	CASGVSSYEQYF
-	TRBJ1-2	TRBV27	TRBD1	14	TGTGCCAGCAGTTTGGCCGCGTCAGGGGGTAGCTACACCTTC	CASSLAASGGSYTF
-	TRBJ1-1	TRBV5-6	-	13	TGTGCCAGCAGCTTGGGGCCCTGGTCTGAAGCTTTCTTT	CASSLGPWSEAFF
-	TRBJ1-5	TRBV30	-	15	TGTGCCTGGAGTTACGGCAGGGCGGCGTATCAGCCCCAGCATTTT	CAWSYGRAAYQPQHF
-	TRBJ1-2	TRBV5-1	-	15	TGCGCCAGCAGCTTGGCAGGTGGGCAGGGCAATGGCTACACCTTC	CASSLAGGQGNGYTF
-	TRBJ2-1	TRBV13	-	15	TGTGCCAGCAGCTTAGACCCCGGGTCCTACAATGAGCAGTTCTTC	CASSLDPGSYNEQFF
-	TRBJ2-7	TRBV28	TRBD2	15	TGTGCCAGCAGTCTTATAGCGGGAGGTAACGACGAGCAGTACTTC	CASSLIAGGNDEQYF
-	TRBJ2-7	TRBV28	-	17	TGTGCCAGCACCTATTGGCCGGCAGGGCGGGCCTCCTACGAGCAGTACTTC	CASTYWPAGRASYEQYF
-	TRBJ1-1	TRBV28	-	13	TGTGCCAGCAGTAAGGGAGTGAACACTGAAGCTTTCTTT	CASSKGVNTEAFF
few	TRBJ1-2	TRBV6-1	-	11	TGTGCCAGCAGCCGACAGTATGGCTACACCTTC	CASSRQYGYTF
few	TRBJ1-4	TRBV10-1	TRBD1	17	TGCGCCAGCAGGACGTCCCGGGACAGGGGCACTAATGAAAAACTGTTTTTT	CASRTSRDRGTNEKLFF
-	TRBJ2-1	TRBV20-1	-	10	TGCAGTGCTAGGGGCGATGAGCAGTTCTTC	CSARGDEQFF
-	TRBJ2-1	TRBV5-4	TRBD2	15	TGTGCCAGCAGTTCCGGGACTAGCGCTTACAATGAGCAGTTCTTC	CASSSGTSAYNEQFF
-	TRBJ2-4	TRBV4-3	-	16	TGCGCCAGCAGCCAAGACAAGACAGGAGTAAAAAACATTCAGTACTTC	CASSQDKTGVKNIQYF
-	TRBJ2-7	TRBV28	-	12	TGTGCCAGCAGTTTACAGGGGTACGAGCAGTACTTC	CASSLQGYEQYF
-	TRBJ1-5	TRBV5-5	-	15	TGTGCCAGCAGCTCTTACATCGGGGGCAATCAGCCCCAGCATTTT	CASSSYIGGNQPQHF
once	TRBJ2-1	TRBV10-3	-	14	TGTGCCATCAGTGACCGGAGCTCCTACAATGAGCAGTTCTTC	CAISDRSSYNEQFF
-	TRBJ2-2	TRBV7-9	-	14	TGTGCCAGCAGCAGAACAGCCCTCGGCGGGGAGCTGTTTTTT	CASSRTALGGELFF
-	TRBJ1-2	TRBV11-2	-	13	TGTGCCAGCAGCTTAGTACTTTATAGTGGCTACACCTTC	CASSLVLYSGYTF
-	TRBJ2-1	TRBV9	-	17	TGTGCCAGCAGCGTAGAAAAGGGCGGGCTCCCTTACAATGAGCAGTTCTTC	CASSVEKGGLPYNEQFF
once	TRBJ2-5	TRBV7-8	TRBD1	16	TGTGCCAGCAGCTTAACCCGGAGGACAGGGGTAGAGACCCAGTACTTC	CASSLTRRTGVETQYF
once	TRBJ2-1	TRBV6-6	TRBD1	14	TGTGCCAGCATTAGGGATCAGGGGGCCTATGAGCAGTTCTTC	CASIRDQGAYEQFF
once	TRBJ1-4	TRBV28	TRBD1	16	TGTGCCAGCAGTTTGGCAGGGGGCTCGTCTAATGAAAAACTGTTTTTT	CASSLAGGSSNEKLFF
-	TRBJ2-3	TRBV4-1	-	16	TGCGCCAGCAGCCAAGTAAACCTAGTTAGCACAGATACGCAGTATTTT	CASSQVNLVSTDTQYF
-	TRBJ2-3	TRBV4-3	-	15	TGCGCCAGCAGCCAAGATAAAGTGGGGGCAGATACGCAGTATTTT	CASSQDKVGADTQYF
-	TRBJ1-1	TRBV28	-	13	TGTGCCAGCGTCCTACAGGGTGAGGCTGAAGCTTTCTTT	CASVLQGEAEAFF
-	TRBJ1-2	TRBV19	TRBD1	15	TGTGCCAGTAGCGTCTTGGGACAGGGAGACTATGGCTACACCTTC	CASSVLGQGDYGYTF
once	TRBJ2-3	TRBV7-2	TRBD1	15	TGTGCCAGCAGCACCGGGGGACAGGGGTTAGATACGCAGTATTTT	CASSTGGQGLDTQYF
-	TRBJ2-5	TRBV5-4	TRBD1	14	TGTGCCAGCAGCCTTGGGACAGTACAAGAGACCCAGTACTTC	CASSLGTVQETQYF